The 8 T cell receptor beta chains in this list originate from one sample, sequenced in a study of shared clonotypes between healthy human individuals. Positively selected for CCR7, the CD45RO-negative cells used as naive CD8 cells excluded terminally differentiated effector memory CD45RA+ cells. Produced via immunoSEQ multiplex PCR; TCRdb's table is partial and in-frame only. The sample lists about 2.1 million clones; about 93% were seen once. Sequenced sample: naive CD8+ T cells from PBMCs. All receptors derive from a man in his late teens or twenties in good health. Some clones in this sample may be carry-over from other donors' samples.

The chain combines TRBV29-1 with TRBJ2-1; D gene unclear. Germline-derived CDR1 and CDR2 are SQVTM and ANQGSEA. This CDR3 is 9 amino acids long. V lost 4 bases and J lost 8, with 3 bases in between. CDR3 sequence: CSVGHEQFF. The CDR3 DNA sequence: TGCAGCGTTGGTCATGAGCAGTTCTTC.

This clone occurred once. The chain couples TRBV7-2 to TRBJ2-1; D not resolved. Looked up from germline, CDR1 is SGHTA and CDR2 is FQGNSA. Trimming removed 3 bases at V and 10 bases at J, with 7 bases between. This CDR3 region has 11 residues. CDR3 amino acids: CASSFDGEQFF. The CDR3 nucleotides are TGTGCCAGCAGCTTTGACGGCGAGCAGTTCTTC.

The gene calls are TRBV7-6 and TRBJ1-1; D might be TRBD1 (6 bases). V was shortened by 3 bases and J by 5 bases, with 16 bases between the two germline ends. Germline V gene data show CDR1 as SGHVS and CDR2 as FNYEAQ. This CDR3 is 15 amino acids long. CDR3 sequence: CASSFGFAGATEAFF. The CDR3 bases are TGTGCCAGCAGCTTCGGGTTCGCGGGGGCAACTGAAGCTTTCTTT.

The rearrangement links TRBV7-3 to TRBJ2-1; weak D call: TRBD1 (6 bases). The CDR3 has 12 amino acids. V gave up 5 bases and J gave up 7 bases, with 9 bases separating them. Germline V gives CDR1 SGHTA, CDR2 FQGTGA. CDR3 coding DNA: TGTGCCAGCAGCCCACAGGGTAATGAGCAGTTCTTC. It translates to CASSPQGNEQFF.

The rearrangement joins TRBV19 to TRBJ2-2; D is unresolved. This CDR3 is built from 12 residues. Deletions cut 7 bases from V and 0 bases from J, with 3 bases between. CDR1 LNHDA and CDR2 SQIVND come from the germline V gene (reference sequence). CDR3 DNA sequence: TGTGCCAGTACACCGAACACCGGGGAGCTGTTTTTT. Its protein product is CASTPNTGELFF.

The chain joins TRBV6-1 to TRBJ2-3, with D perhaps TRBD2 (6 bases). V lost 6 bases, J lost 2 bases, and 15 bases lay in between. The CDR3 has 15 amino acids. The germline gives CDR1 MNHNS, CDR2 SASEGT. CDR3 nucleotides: TGTGCCAGCAGCGACCCGGGACTTCTCACAGATACGCAGTATTTT. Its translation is CASSDPGLLTDTQYF.

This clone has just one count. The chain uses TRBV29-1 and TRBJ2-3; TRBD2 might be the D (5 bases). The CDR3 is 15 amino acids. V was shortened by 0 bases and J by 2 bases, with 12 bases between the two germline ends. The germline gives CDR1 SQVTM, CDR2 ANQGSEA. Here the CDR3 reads CSVEDDYAHTDTQYF. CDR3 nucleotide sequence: TGCAGCGTTGAAGACGACTATGCACACACAGATACGCAGTATTTT.

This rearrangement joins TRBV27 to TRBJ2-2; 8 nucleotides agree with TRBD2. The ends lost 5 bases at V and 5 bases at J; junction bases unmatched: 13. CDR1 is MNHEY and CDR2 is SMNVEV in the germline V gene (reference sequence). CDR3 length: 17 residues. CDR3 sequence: CASSPNRAGGPTGELFF. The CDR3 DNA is TGTGCCAGCAGTCCCAACCGGGCGGGAGGCCCGACCGGGGAGCTGTTTTTT.